This TCR beta chain was retrieved from a study of blood T cell repertoires in COVID-19. At the level of the study: Donors in the United States, Italy and Spain gave samples during acute or convalescent COVID-19. Sample material is recorded as cDNA or gDNA derived from T cells, B-cell-depleted T cells, or PBMCs.

Germline CDR1 reads LNHNV; CDR2 reads YYDKDF (reference sequence). Trimming shortened V by 0 bases and J by 4 bases, and 7 bases separated the two germline ends. The CDR3 runs to 13 residues. Per the original data handling: Amplified reference gene primers provided the basis for estimating nucleated cell counts. Data came from immunoSEQ multiplex PCR; TCRdb stores just in-frame clones and leaves some out. The V and J calls and the clone size are those of that table, but D and trimming were determined from the DNA. The repertoire holds some 120,000 clones, with 82% as singletons. Sample: peripheral blood. This TCR came from a man between 70 and 80 years old with active or convalescent COVID-19. The chain uses TRBV15 and TRBJ2-7; D is undetermined. The CDR3: CATSRDHMYEQYF. The CDR3 DNA reads as TGTGCCACCAGCAGAGATCACATGTACGAGCAGTACTTC.